Shown below are 5 T cell receptor beta chains from a single sample sequenced in a study of CD8+CD57+ T cells in acquired aplastic anemia. Investigators profiled TCR beta VDJ and CDR3 from genomic DNA template. TCRdb re-analysed the reads in MiXCR, keeping a single row per CDR3 protein. The table has hundreds of thousands of distinct CDR3 sequences, about two thirds seen once. The sequenced sample consisted of sorted CD4+, CD8+, or CD8+CD57+ T cells (not recorded which) from PBMCs. Receptors were obtained from a human donor in good health, serving as a control.

This clonotype showed up many times. The J gene is TRBJ1-1, the V gene TRBV6-5, with D tentatively TRBD1 (5 bases). Germline V lookup: CDR1 MNHEY, CDR2 SVGAGI. V gave up 7 bases and J gave up 7 bases, with 16 bases separating them. This CDR3 has 13 amino acids. As DNA, the CDR3 is TGTGCCAGCACTCCCCACAGGTATCTTGAAGCTTTCTTT. The encoded protein is CASTPHRYLEAFF.

The chain joins TRBV19 to TRBJ1-1, with TRBD1 identical over 10 bases. V gave up 6 bases and J gave up 5 bases; unmatched junction bases: 9. CDR1 is LNHDA, CDR2 SQIVND, per germline (reference sequence). The CDR3 covers 15 residues. The CDR3 region has the DNA TGTGCCAGTAGGCGAAGACAGGGGGCTGGGACTGAAGCTTTCTTT. This gives the protein CASRRRQGAGTEAFF. The complete variable domain, with remaining parts taken from reference TRBV19 and TRBJ1-1, reads DGGITQSPKYLFRKEGQNVTLSCEQNLNHDAMYWYRQDPGQGLRLIYYSQIVNDFQKGDIAEGYSVSREKKESFPLTVTSAQKNPTAFYLCASRRRQGAGTEAFFGQGTRLTVV.

Regarding this clonotype: A read error may produce the germline difference seen at one junction end. The chain recombines TRBV7-2 with TRBJ1-6; 7 nucleotides match TRBD1. The germline CDR1 and CDR2 sequences are SGHTA and FQGNSA. CDR3 length equals 15 residues. The CDR3 region is CASRPPGEGATPLHF. DNA of the CDR3: TGCGCCAGCAGACCGCCGGGAGAGGGGGCCACACCCCTCCACTTT.

Concerning this clonotype: One end of the junction fails to match germline, which may point to a read error. This chain uses TRBV9 with TRBJ1-6; D gene uncertain. Germline CDR1 reads SGDLS; CDR2 reads YYNGEE. The CDR3 is made up of 14 amino acids. The CDR3 DNA reads as TGTGCCAGCAGCGCCGATGCCGACACCTTCGCCCCCGACTTT. It codes for CASSADADTFAPDF.

With respect to this clonotype: The junction differs from germline at one of its ends, possibly a read error. The chain uses TRBV2 and TRBJ2-7, with D possibly TRBD2 on 6 matching bases. Germline assignment: CDR1 SNHLY and CDR2 FYNNEI. The CDR3 consists of 15 residues. The DNA for the CDR3 is TGTGCCATCAGTGGGTCGGACTTCGGAGGGCACGAGCAGTACTTC. This codes for CAISGSDFGGHEQYF.